The 10 T cell receptor beta chains reported below all come from one sample, sequenced in a study of identical twins (dated by TCRdb to 2016 to 2017). Library generation was performed with 5' RACE. Instrument used: Illumina HiSeq 2000. TCRdb trimmed the raw reads at Q25, called clones with MiXCR and kept productive beta chains. For every CDR3 protein sequence, its rows merge into one entry that carries the most common genes and DNA. Across this sample there are 1,800,000 or so distinct CDR3 sequences, with about 32% seen only once. About 0.27% of the sample goes to the ten largest clones. The sequenced material came from cord blood. The receptors originated from a newborn girl in good health.

The CDR3 protein is CASGLNGGRAGDEQYF. The DNA for the CDR3 is TGTGCTAGTGGTTTGAACGGCGGGAGGGCCGGGGATGAGCAGTACTTC. V is TRBV12-5 and J is TRBJ2-7, with 9 positions matching TRBD2. Germline CDR1 reads LGHNT; CDR2 reads FRNRAP. J gave up 7 bases and V 2 bases, and 12 bases lay outside the gene matches. This CDR3 region has 16 residues.

This chain uses TRBV2 with TRBJ2-1; D is ambiguous. Germline assignment: CDR1 SNHLY and CDR2 FYNNEI. The length of the CDR3 is 13 residues. The V gene lost 6 bases and the J gene lost 4 bases, with 10 bases spanning the gap. CDR3 in amino acids: CASSKRDYNEQFF. CDR3 nucleotides: TGTGCCAGCAGCAAACGCGATTACAATGAGCAGTTCTTC.

The chain uses TRBV9 and TRBJ2-3; 9 bases fit TRBD2. In germline, CDR1 is SGDLS, CDR2 YYNGEE. CDR3 length equals 16 residues. The trim removed 0 bases at V and 0 bases at J, leaving 2 bases unmatched. The CDR3 sequence: CASSVGAGGSTDTQYF. Written as DNA, the CDR3 is TGTGCCAGCAGCGTAGGAGCGGGGGGTAGCACAGATACGCAGTATTTT.

This clonotype was recorded many times. CDR3 sequence: CASSLVQSYEQYF. The CDR3, as DNA: TGCGCCAGCAGCTTGGTCCAGTCCTACGAGCAGTACTTC. The J gene is TRBJ2-7, the V gene TRBV5-1; no reliable D call. This CDR3 has 13 residues. Trimming cost V 0 bases and J 1 base, with 5 bases left between them. Germline loops: CDR1 SGHRS, CDR2 YFSETQ.

In the case of this clonotype: At one of its ends the junction is not consistent with the germline gene, which may arise from a read error. V gene TRBV7-9 combines with J gene TRBJ1-2; TRBD1 matches at 11 bases. CDR1 and CDR2 (germline): SEHNR, FQNEAQ (reference sequence). This CDR3 is built from 14 residues. The CDR3 is CTSSLGQGAYGYTF. In DNA form, the CDR3 reads TGTACCAGCAGCTTAGGACAGGGGGCTTATGGCTACACCTTC.

CDR3 residues: CASGRGEANYGYTF. The CDR3 DNA reads as TGTGCCAGCGGCCGAGGGGAGGCTAACTATGGCTACACCTTC. The J gene is TRBJ1-2, the V gene TRBV12-3 or TRBV12-4, with a possible D match to TRBD1 (5 bases). Deletions cut 8 bases from V and 0 bases from J, with 13 bases between. The CDR3 is 14 amino acids.

This clonotype has just one count. One end of the junction does not line up with germline, which may come from a read error. The rearrangement uses TRBV6-1 and TRBJ2-3, with D maybe TRBD2 (7 bases). The germline V gene has CDR1 MNHNS and CDR2 SASEGT. The CDR3 runs 13 residues. CDR3 in amino acids: CSSGKGVVDTQYF. DNA for the CDR3: TGTTCCAGCGGGAAGGGGGTGGTGGATACGCAGTATTTT.

V is TRBV6-2 or TRBV6-3 and J is TRBJ2-5; TRBD1 agrees at 8 bases. The V segment lost 7 bases and the J segment 11 bases; nucleotides outside the gene matches: 18. The germline CDR1 and CDR2 sequences are MNHEY and SVGEGT. This CDR3 is built from 15 residues. The CDR3 protein is CASTGQGRFYNEQYF. The CDR3 coding sequence is TGTGCCAGCACCGGACAGGGCCGATTCTACAATGAGCAGTACTTC.

The chain joins TRBV20-1 to TRBJ2-5; 7 bases fit TRBD1. The germline gives CDR1 DFQATT, CDR2 SNEGSKA (reference sequence). The V and J ends lost 3 bases and 4 bases, in that order; junction bases with no gene match: 8. This CDR3 has 14 residues. CDR3 loop: CSARADRVRETQYF. CDR3 coding DNA: TGCAGTGCTAGGGCCGACAGGGTTCGAGAGACCCAGTACTTC.

The table lists this clonotype with a few counts. J is TRBJ2-1 and V is TRBV14, with D perhaps TRBD1 or TRBD2 (5 bases each). The CDR3 length is 15 residues. Trimming left V 4 bases short and J 2 bases short, with 12 bases between. Germline loops: CDR1 SGHDN, CDR2 FVKESK. This chain's CDR3 is CASSPGTTAYNEQFF. CDR3 nucleotides: TGTGCCAGCAGCCCCGGGACCACAGCCTACAATGAGCAGTTCTTC.